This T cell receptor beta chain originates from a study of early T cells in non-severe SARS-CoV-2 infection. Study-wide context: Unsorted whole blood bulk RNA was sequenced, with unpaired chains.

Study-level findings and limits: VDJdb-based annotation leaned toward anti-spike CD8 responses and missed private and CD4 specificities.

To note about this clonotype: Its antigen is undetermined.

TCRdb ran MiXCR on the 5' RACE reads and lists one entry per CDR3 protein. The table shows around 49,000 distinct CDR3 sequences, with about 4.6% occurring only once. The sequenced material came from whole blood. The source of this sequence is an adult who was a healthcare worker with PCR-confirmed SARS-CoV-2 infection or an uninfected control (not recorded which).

The CDR3 DNA sequence: TGTGCCAGCAGCCCCCGGACTAGCGCTGAGCAGTTCTTC. Protein: CASSPRTSAEQFF. V is TRBV7-2 and J is TRBJ2-1, with 9 bases matching TRBD2. The trim removed 5 bases at V and 9 bases at J, leaving 5 bases unmatched. The CDR3 totals 13 residues. Germline-derived CDR1 and CDR2 are SGHTA and FQGNSA.